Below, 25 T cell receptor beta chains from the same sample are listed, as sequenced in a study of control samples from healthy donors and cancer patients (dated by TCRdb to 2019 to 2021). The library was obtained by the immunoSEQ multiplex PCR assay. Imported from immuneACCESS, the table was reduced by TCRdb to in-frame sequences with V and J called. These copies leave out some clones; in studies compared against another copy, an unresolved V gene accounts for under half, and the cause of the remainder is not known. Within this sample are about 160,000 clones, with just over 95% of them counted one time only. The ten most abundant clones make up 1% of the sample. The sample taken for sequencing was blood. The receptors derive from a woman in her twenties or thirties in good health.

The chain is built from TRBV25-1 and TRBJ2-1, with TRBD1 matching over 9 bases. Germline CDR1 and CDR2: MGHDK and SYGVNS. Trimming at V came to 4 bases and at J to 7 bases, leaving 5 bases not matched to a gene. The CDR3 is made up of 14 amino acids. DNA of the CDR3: TGTGCCAGCAGTGTTCTGGACAGGGGAAATGAGCAGTTCTTC. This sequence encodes CASSVLDRGNEQFF.

The CDR3 loop is CASSPPFPGQGAGNQPQHF. CDR3 sequence (DNA): TGTGCCAGTAGTCCCCCCTTTCCGGGACAGGGGGCCGGCAATCAGCCCCAGCATTTT. The chain uses TRBV19 and TRBJ1-5; 12 bases line up with TRBD1. Per germline, CDR1 LNHDA and CDR2 SQIVND (reference sequence). The V gene end was trimmed by 5 bases and the J gene end by 2 bases; junction bases not matched to a gene: 13. The CDR3 runs 19 residues.

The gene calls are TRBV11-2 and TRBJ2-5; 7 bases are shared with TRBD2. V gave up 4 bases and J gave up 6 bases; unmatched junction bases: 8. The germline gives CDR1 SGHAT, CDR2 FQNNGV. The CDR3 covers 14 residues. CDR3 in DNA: TGTGCCAGCAGCTCCACTTACGGGGGGAAGACCCAGTACTTC. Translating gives CASSSTYGGKTQYF.

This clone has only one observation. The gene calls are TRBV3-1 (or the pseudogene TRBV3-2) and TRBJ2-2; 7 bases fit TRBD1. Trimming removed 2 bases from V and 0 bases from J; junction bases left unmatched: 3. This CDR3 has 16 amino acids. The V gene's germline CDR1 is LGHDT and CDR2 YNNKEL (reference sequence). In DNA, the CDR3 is TGTGCCAGCAGCCAATGGGGACAGTCGAACACCGGGGAGCTGTTTTTT. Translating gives CASSQWGQSNTGELFF.

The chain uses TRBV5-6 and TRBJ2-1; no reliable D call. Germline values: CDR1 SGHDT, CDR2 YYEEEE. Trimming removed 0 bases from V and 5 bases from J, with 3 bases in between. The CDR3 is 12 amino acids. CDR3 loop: CASSLVDNEQFF. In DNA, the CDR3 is TGTGCCAGCAGCTTGGTGGACAATGAGCAGTTCTTC.

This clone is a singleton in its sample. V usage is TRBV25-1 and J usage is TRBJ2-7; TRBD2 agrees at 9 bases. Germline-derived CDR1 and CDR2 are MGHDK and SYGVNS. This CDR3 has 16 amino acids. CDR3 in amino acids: CATARSAGGPGYEQYF. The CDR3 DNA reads TGTGCTACAGCACGGTCCGCGGGAGGGCCGGGTTACGAGCAGTACTTC.

The CDR3 coding sequence is TGTGCCAGCTCACCGACAGGGACGAGCTCTGGGGCCAACGTCCTGACTTTC. Encoded protein: CASSPTGTSSGANVLTF. The rearrangement links TRBV18 to TRBJ2-6; 7 nucleotides match TRBD1. V lost 3 bases and J lost 0; bases outside the gene matches: 5. CDR3 size: 17 residues. Looked up from germline, CDR1 is KGHSH and CDR2 is LQKENI.

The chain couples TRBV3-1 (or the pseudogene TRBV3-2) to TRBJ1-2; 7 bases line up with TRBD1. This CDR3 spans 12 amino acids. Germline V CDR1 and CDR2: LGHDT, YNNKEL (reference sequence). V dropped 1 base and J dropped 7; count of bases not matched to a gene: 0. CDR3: CASSQAGGGYTF. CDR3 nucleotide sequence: TGTGCCAGCAGCCAAGCAGGGGGTGGCTACACCTTC.

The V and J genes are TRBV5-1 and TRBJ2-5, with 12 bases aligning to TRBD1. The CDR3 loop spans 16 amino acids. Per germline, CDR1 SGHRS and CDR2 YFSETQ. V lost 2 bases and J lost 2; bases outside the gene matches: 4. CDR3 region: CASSFGTGGQQETQYF. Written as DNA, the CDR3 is TGCGCCAGCAGCTTTGGGACAGGGGGCCAACAAGAGACCCAGTACTTC.

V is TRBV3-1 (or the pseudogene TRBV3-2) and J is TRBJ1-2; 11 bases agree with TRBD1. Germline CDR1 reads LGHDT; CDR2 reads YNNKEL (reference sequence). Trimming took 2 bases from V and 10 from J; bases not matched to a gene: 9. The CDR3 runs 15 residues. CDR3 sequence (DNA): TGTGCCAGCAGCCAATCTGGACAGGGGGCGTCGTACTACACCTTC. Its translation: CASSQSGQGASYYTF.

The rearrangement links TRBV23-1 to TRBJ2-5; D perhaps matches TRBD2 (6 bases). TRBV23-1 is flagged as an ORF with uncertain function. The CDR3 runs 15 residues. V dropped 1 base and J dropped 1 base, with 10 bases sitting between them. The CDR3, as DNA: TGCGCCAGCAGTCAATTTTTCGGGAGCCAAGAGACCCAGTACTTC. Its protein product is CASSQFFGSQETQYF.

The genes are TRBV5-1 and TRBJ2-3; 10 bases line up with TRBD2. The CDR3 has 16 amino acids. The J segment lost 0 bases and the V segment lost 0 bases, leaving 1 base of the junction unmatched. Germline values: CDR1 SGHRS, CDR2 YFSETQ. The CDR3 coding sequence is TGCGCCAGCAGCTTGGTGGGACTAGCGAGCACAGATACGCAGTATTTT. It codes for CASSLVGLASTDTQYF.

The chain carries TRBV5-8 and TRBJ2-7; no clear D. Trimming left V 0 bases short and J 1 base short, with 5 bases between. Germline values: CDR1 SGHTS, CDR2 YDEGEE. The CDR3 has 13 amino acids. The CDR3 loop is CASSLVGSYEQYF. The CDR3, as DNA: TGTGCCAGCAGCTTGGTTGGGTCCTACGAGCAGTACTTC.

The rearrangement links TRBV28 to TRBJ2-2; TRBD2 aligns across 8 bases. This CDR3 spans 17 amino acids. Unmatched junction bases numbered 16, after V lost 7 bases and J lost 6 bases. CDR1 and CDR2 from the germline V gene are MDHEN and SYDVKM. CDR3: CASTVPPGLVGSGELFF. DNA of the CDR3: TGTGCCAGCACAGTTCCCCCGGGACTAGTAGGATCCGGGGAGCTGTTTTTT.

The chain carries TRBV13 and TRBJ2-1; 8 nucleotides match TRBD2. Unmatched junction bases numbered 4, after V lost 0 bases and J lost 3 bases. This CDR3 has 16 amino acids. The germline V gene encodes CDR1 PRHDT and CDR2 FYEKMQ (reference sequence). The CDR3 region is CASSLGGGAGYNEQFF. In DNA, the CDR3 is TGTGCCAGCAGCTTAGGCGGGGGGGCCGGCTACAATGAGCAGTTCTTC.

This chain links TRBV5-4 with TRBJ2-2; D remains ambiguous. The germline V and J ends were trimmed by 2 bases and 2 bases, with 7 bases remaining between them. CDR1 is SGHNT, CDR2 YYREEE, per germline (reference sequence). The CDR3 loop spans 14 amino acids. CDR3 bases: TGTGCCAGCAGCTTCTACAGAAACACCGGGGAGCTGTTTTTT. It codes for CASSFYRNTGELFF.

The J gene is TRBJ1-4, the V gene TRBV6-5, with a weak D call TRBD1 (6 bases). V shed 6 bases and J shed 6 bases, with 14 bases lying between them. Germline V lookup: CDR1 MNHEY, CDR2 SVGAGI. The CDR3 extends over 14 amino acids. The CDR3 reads CASRRGGADEKLFF. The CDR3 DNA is TGTGCCAGCAGGCGGGGGGGCGCAGATGAAAAACTGTTTTTT.

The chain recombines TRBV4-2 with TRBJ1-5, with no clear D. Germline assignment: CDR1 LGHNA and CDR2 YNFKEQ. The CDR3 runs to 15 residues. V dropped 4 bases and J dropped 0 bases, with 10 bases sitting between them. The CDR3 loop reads CASSRSRNSNQPQHF. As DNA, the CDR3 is TGTGCCAGCAGCCGAAGCCGGAATAGCAATCAGCCCCAGCATTTT.

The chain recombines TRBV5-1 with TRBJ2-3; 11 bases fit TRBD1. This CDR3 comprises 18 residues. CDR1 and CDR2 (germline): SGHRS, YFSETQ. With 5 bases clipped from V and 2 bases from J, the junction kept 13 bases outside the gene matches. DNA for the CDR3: TGCGCCAGCAGTAGCAGGACCGGGACAGGGGGGATCACAGATACGCAGTATTTT. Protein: CASSSRTGTGGITDTQYF.

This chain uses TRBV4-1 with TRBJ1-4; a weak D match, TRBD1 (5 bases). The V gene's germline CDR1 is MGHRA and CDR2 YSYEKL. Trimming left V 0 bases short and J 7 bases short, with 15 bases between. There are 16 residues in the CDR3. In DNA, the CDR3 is TGCGCCAGCAGCCAAGATGCGGGGGGTGGTAGTGAAAAACTGTTTTTT. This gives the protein CASSQDAGGGSEKLFF.

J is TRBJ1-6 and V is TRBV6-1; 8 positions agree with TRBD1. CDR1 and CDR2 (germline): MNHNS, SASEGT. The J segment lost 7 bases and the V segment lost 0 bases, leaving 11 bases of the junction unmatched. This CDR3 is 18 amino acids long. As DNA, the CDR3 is TGTGCCAGCAGTGAAGCCCACCTCGCGACAGGGGTGAATTCACCCCTCCACTTT. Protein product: CASSEAHLATGVNSPLHF.

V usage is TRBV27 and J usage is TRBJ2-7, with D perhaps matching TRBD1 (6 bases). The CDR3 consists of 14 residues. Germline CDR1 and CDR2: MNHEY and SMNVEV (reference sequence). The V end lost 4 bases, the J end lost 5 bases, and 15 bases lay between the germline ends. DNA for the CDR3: TGTGCCAGCAGTTCCGGGACAAAAGGTAACGAGCAGTACTTC. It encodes CASSSGTKGNEQYF.

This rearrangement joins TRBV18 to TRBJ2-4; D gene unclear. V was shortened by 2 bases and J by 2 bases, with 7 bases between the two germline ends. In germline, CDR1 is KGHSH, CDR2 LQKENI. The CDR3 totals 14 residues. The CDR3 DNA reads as TGTGCCAGCTCACCAGAGGAGCCCAAAAACATTCAGTACTTC. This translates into CASSPEEPKNIQYF.

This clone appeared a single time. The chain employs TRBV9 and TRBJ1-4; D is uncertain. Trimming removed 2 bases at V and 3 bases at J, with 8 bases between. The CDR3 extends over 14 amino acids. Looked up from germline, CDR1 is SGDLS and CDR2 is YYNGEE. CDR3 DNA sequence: TGTGCCAGCAGCGTTGGGCAGGCTAATGAAAAACTGTTTTTT. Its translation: CASSVGQANEKLFF.

In DNA, the CDR3 is TGTGCCAGCAGTCCCAATGACCGGACAGGTCTGATGAATAACTATGGCTACACCTTC. Its translation is CASSPNDRTGLMNNYGYTF. V is TRBV28 and J is TRBJ1-2, with 7 bases identical to TRBD1. This CDR3 comprises 19 residues. CDR1 MDHEN and CDR2 SYDVKM come from the germline V gene. V lost 5 bases, J lost 1 base, and 19 bases stayed unmatched.